These 24 T cell receptor beta chains were all obtained from the same sample, sequenced in a study of human T cells and chemical hapten exposure. Time point: pre-sensitization, week 0. The treatment is: therapeutic diphenylcyclopropenone sensitization with weekly scalp DPC. TCRdb called the RACE reads again in MiXCR, with one record for every CDR3 protein. The table lists fewer than 300,000 distinct CDR3 sequences, just under 8% of them singletons. Specimen: whole blood, collected in connection with sensitization to the hapten diphenylcyclopropenone (DPC). These TCRs come from a young man with alopecia areata. Some clones in this sample may be carry-over from other donors' samples.

V gene TRBV6-2 or TRBV6-3 combines with J gene TRBJ1-5; maybe TRBD1 (6 bases). Germline V gene data show CDR1 as MNHEY and CDR2 as SVGEGT. The V end was cut by 10 bases, the J end by 4 bases, with 17 bases between. This CDR3 has 14 amino acids. The CDR3 coding sequence is TGTGCCACCCGGCGGGACACTACTAATCAGCCCCAGCATTTT. The encoded protein is CATRRDTTNQPQHF.

This clonotype showed up many times. This chain uses TRBV10-3 with TRBJ1-1; maybe TRBD1 (5 bases). The CDR3 extends over 14 amino acids. Germline V gene sequence: CDR1 ENHRY, CDR2 SYGVKD. Trimming pared 6 bases from V and 1 base from J, leaving 12 bases between. The CDR3 DNA reads as TGTGCCATCAGGCCGGGGGACGGGAACACTGAAGCTTTCTTT. This translates into CAIRPGDGNTEAFF.

The chain is built from TRBV3-1 and TRBJ2-5, with 7 bases that match TRBD2. Looked up from germline, CDR1 is LGHDT and CDR2 is YNNKEL (reference sequence). After removal of 0 bases from V and 5 bases from J, the junction contained 9 bases not matched to a gene. There are 16 residues in the CDR3. CDR3 bases: TGTGCCAGCAGCCAAGAATATGGTGCGGGGGAGGAGACCCAGTACTTC. This sequence encodes CASSQEYGAGEETQYF.

The chain carries TRBV10-3 and TRBJ1-1; 8 bases are a match to TRBD1. The trim removed 5 bases at V and 1 base at J, leaving 0 bases unmatched. Germline assignment: CDR1 ENHRY and CDR2 SYGVKD. CDR3 size: 13 residues. CDR3 bases: TGTGCCATCAGTCAGGGGGCGAACACTGAAGCTTTCTTT. This translates into CAISQGANTEAFF.

In this sample, this clonotype turned up a few times. This sequence joins TRBV6-5 and TRBJ1-1, with 10 bases that match TRBD1. Germline V gene lookup returns CDR1 MNHEY and CDR2 SVGAGI. This CDR3 is 16 amino acids long. V gave up 0 bases and J gave up 5 bases; unmatched junction bases: 6. Written as DNA, the CDR3 is TGTGCCAGCAGTTACTCGAAAAGGACAGGGGGTACTGAAGCTTTCTTT. Translating it yields CASSYSKRTGGTEAFF.

In its sample, this clonotype was seen a few times. J is TRBJ2-2 and V is TRBV12-3 or TRBV12-4; TRBD2 is a possible D gene (5 bases). The V end was cut by 5 bases, the J end by 8 bases, with 12 bases between. This CDR3 region has 13 residues. CDR3 sequence reads: CASSPQAVGELFF. The CDR3 region has the DNA TGTGCCAGCAGTCCACAAGCGGTGGGGGAGCTGTTTTTT.

The chain's CDR3 is CASTSWTGAFGYTF. The CDR3 DNA is TGTGCCAGCACCTCTTGGACAGGGGCTTTTGGCTACACCTTC. The rearrangement links TRBV7-2 to TRBJ1-2; the match to TRBD1 covers 9 bases. CDR3 length: 14 amino acids. Germline-derived CDR1 and CDR2 are SGHTA and FQGNSA. Trimming at V came to 7 bases and at J to 7 bases, leaving 10 bases not matched to a gene.

This clonotype was detected ten times or more. The chain has TRBV20-1 and TRBJ2-7, with D possibly TRBD2 on 5 matching bases. V lost 3 bases and J 0 bases, leaving 9 bases between the germline ends. Germline V gives CDR1 DFQATT, CDR2 SNEGSKA (reference sequence). This CDR3 has 13 residues. In nucleotides, the CDR3 is TGCAGTGCTAGCTGGGAGAGCTCCTACGAGCAGTACTTC. This gives the protein CSASWESSYEQYF.

The chain employs TRBV3-1 and TRBJ2-5, with D perhaps being TRBD1 or TRBD2 (5 bases each). The CDR3 covers 15 residues. Germline V gene data show CDR1 as LGHDT and CDR2 as YNNKEL (reference sequence). V lost 4 bases, J lost 4 bases, and 16 bases lay in between. The CDR3 region has the DNA TGTGCCAGCAGCCCCCGTGGGGGTTCGAGAGAGACCCAGTACTTC. Protein product: CASSPRGGSRETQYF.

This clonotype was counted between two and nine times. V usage is TRBV5-8 and J usage is TRBJ1-5, with 9 bases matching TRBD1. With V trimmed by 5 bases and J by 3 bases, 6 bases remained unmatched. This CDR3 region has 15 residues. In germline, CDR1 is SGHTS, CDR2 YDEGEE. The CDR3 DNA follows: TGTGCCAGCAGTTCCACAGGGGGCTTCAATCAGCCCCAGCATTTT. Residues: CASSSTGGFNQPQHF. Complete variable domain (other parts from reference TRBV5-8 and TRBJ1-5): EAGVTQSPTHLIKTRGQQATLRCSPISGHTSVYWYQQALGLGLQFLLWYDEGEERNRGNFPPRFSGRQFPNYSSELNVNALELEDSALYLCASSSTGGFNQPQHFGDGTRLSIL.

This clonotype was seen at least ten times. CDR3 nucleotides: TGTGCCAGCAGCGTAGCGGGGGGATCTTCCTACAATGAGCAGTTCTTC. It is translated as CASSVAGGSSYNEQFF. V is TRBV9 and J is TRBJ2-1; the match to TRBD2 covers 7 bases. Germline CDR1 SGDLS, CDR2 YYNGEE. Trimming took 0 bases from V and 1 from J; bases not matched to a gene: 4. This CDR3 has 16 residues.

The CDR3 sequence: CASSQEGGSFIYNEQFF. CDR3 coding DNA: TGCGCCAGCAGCCAAGAAGGGGGGAGTTTTATCTACAATGAGCAGTTCTTC. The chain combines TRBV4-3 with TRBJ2-1; possibly TRBD1 or TRBD2 for D (6 bases each). CDR1 and CDR2 (germline): LGHNA, YSLEER. Trimming pared 0 bases from V and 3 bases from J, leaving 15 bases between. This CDR3 has 17 residues.

This clonotype was detected many times. The chain uses TRBV7-9 and TRBJ1-2; a possible D gene is TRBD1 (5 bases). V lost 5 bases, J lost 3 bases, and 16 bases lay in between. Germline loops: CDR1 SEHNR, CDR2 FQNEAQ (reference sequence). The CDR3 totals 15 residues. The CDR3 region is CASSPPGGGYYGYTF. Here the CDR3 DNA reads TGTGCCAGCAGCCCCCCTGGGGGAGGATACTATGGCTACACCTTC.

This clonotype was observed at least ten times. CDR3 protein: CAISASSGGTDTQYF. The CDR3 nucleotides read TGTGCCATCAGTGCCAGTAGCGGGGGCACAGATACGCAGTATTTT. The chain recombines TRBV10-3 with TRBJ2-3, with 8 bases lining up with TRBD2. The CDR3 spans 15 residues. Germline-derived CDR1 and CDR2 are ENHRY and SYGVKD. J lost 1 base, V lost 4 bases, and 4 bases had no gene match.

This clonotype came up a few times. V usage is TRBV20-1 and J usage is TRBJ2-3; the D gene could be TRBD1 or TRBD2 (5 bases each). This CDR3 has 13 residues. With 7 bases removed from V and 2 bases from J, the gap between germline ends came to 13 bases. Germline lookup yields CDR1 DFQATT and CDR2 SNEGSKA (reference sequence). The CDR3 nucleotides are TGCAGTGTTAGGCCGGGGACCACAGATACGCAGTATTTT. This translates into CSVRPGTTDTQYF.

This clonotype was seen a handful of times. The rearrangement links TRBV7-6 to TRBJ2-1, with D tentatively TRBD1 or TRBD2 (5 bases each). The CDR3 sequence is 15 residues long. CDR1 SGHVS and CDR2 FNYEAQ come from the germline V gene. V shed 2 bases and J shed 7 bases, with 15 bases lying between them. The CDR3 DNA sequence: TGTGCCAGCAGCTTATTTGGGGGTCCGAAGAATGAGCAGTTCTTC. Amino acid sequence: CASSLFGGPKNEQFF.

The rearrangement uses TRBV11-2 and TRBJ2-5; D is perhaps TRBD2 (5 bases). Deletions cut 0 bases from V and 5 bases from J, with 13 bases between. Germline CDR1 SGHAT, CDR2 FQNNGV. The CDR3 is made up of 15 amino acids. CDR3 DNA sequence: TGTGCCAGCAGCTTAGAAGTAGCGCCGATGGAGACCCAGTACTTC. It translates to CASSLEVAPMETQYF. Combining the CDR3 with reference TRBV11-2 and TRBJ2-5 gives the whole variable domain EAGVAQSPRYKIIEKRQSVAFWCNPISGHATLYWYQQILGQGPKLLIQFQNNGVVDDSQLPKDRFSAERLKGVDSTLKIQPAKLEDSAVYLCASSLEVAPMETQYFGPGTRLLVL.

This clonotype was seen only a few times. The V gene is TRBV6-2 or TRBV6-3, the J gene TRBJ2-7; 10 bases are shared with TRBD1. CDR1 is MNHEY, CDR2 SVGEGT, per germline. With 6 bases clipped from V and 4 bases from J, the junction kept 9 bases outside the gene matches. The CDR3 sequence is 15 residues long. CDR3 in amino acids: CASSSRTGGHYEQYF. CDR3 DNA: TGTGCCAGCAGCTCGCGGACAGGGGGTCATTACGAGCAGTACTTC.

In its sample, this clonotype was seen a few times. The V and J genes are TRBV10-3 and TRBJ1-5; TRBD1 aligns across 7 bases. The J segment lost 4 bases and the V segment lost 0 bases, leaving 15 bases of the junction unmatched. CDR1 and CDR2 from the germline V gene are ENHRY and SYGVKD. CDR3 length: 19 residues. CDR3 in amino acids: CAISESLIMTGRVNQPQHF. The CDR3, as DNA: TGTGCCATCAGTGAGTCATTGATAATGACAGGGAGGGTAAATCAGCCCCAGCATTTT.

A word on this clonotype: The junction and the germline gene differ at one end; a read error may be behind it. This chain links TRBV29-1 with TRBJ2-7; tentative D call: TRBD1 (7 bases). The CDR3 spans 12 residues. CDR1 and CDR2 from the germline V gene are SQVTM and ANQGSEA. This CDR3 reads CSAAGQTYGQYF. CDR3 bases: TGCAGCGCCGCGGGACAGACCTACGGGCAGTACTTC.

The chain recombines TRBV28 with TRBJ2-7, with D perhaps TRBD1 (6 bases). The CDR3 runs 14 residues. V was clipped by 3 bases and J by 0 bases, with 9 bases between them. In germline, CDR1 is MDHEN, CDR2 SYDVKM. This CDR3 is CASSFQGSSYEQYF. The CDR3 region has the DNA TGTGCCAGCAGTTTCCAGGGGAGCTCCTACGAGCAGTACTTC.

J is TRBJ1-1 and V is TRBV4-3; weak D call: TRBD1 (6 bases). CDR1 and CDR2 (germline): LGHNA, YSLEER. V lost 0 bases and J lost 6, with 17 bases in between. CDR3 size: 16 residues. In DNA, the CDR3 is TGCGCCAGCAGCCAAGATTTGGGGACGGGGGCTGCTGAAGCTTTCTTT. It translates to CASSQDLGTGAAEAFF.

In this sample, this clonotype turned up a few times. The V and J genes are TRBV7-9 and TRBJ1-1, with TRBD1 matching over 7 bases. This CDR3 comprises 14 residues. The ends lost 3 bases at V and 10 bases at J; junction bases unmatched: 11. CDR1 and CDR2 (germline): SEHNR, FQNEAQ (reference sequence). The CDR3 loop reads CASSFDRDSDTAFF. In nucleotides, the CDR3 is TGTGCCAGCAGCTTCGACCGGGACAGCGATACAGCTTTCTTT.

This clonotype was observed at least ten times. The chain carries TRBV7-3 and TRBJ2-2, with D perhaps TRBD1 or TRBD2 (5 bases each). CDR1 is SGHTA, CDR2 FQGTGA, per germline. This CDR3 spans 13 amino acids. Trimming left V 5 bases short and J 9 bases short, with 13 bases between. The CDR3 coding sequence is TGTGCCAGCAGCACAACCGGGACCAGGGAGCTGTTTTTT. Its protein is CASSTTGTRELFF.